These 14 T cell receptor beta chains were sequenced from one sample in a study of blood T cells in healthy people across ages. Through a sample-barcoded 5' primer and a J-beta primer mix, a second PCR was run for about 6 to 11 cycles. TCRdb re-called the 5' RACE reads through MiXCR, storing one row per CDR3 protein. The sample carries 660,000 or so distinct CDR3 sequences, roughly 53% recorded once. Sequenced input: blood. These receptors all come from a man in his 60s in good health.

Points on this clonotype: Compared with germline, one end of the junction differs, possibly owing to a read error. The genes are TRBV2 and TRBJ2-5, with 7 bases that match TRBD2. The better agreement between TRBJ2-7 and the DNA end casts doubt on the J call. This CDR3 has 16 residues. Germline V gene lookup returns CDR1 SNHLY and CDR2 FYNNEI. Written as DNA, the CDR3 is TGTGCCGGCAGTGAAGCGCCGACTAGCAGGCCCTACGAGCAGTACTTC. This codes for CAGSEAPTSRPYEQYF.

This chain joins TRBV11-2 and TRBJ2-3; unclear D gene. The V end was cut by 0 bases, the J end by 6 bases, with 10 bases between. The CDR3 has 14 residues. Germline V gene lookup returns CDR1 SGHAT and CDR2 FQNNGV. This CDR3 reads CASSLDASLDTQYF. The DNA of the CDR3 is TGTGCCAGCAGCTTAGATGCAAGCTTGGATACGCAGTATTTT.

The chain is built from TRBV20-1 and TRBJ1-6; 7 nucleotides align to TRBD1. The CDR3 is 13 residues long. Germline V CDR1 and CDR2: DFQATT, SNEGSKA (reference sequence). J gave up 10 bases and V 3 bases, and 6 bases lay outside the gene matches. The CDR3 loop reads CSASAQGGSPLHF. The CDR3 coding sequence is TGCAGTGCTAGTGCGCAGGGGGGCTCACCCCTCCACTTT.

This clonotype appeared a few times. The chain carries TRBV20-1 and TRBJ2-5; the D gene is possibly TRBD1 (6 bases). V was pared by 5 bases and J by 9 bases, with 13 bases between. The V gene's germline CDR1 is DFQATT and CDR2 SNEGSKA (reference sequence). The CDR3 is 11 residues long. The chain's CDR3 is CSASRQEAQYF. DNA of the CDR3: TGCAGTGCTTCCCGACAGGAGGCCCAGTACTTC.

V is TRBV5-1 and J is TRBJ2-3; D remains unclear. The CDR3 is 17 residues long. Germline V gene sequence: CDR1 SGHRS, CDR2 YFSETQ. The V and J ends lost 1 base and 4 bases respectively, with 19 bases between them. The CDR3 DNA follows: TGCGCCAGCAGCTTGAAACCAGTAGTCGGCAGTTCAGATACGCAGTATTTT. Residues: CASSLKPVVGSSDTQYF. The full variable domain, completed using reference TRBV5-1 and TRBJ2-3, is KAGVTQTPRYLIKTRGQQVTLSCSPISGHRSVSWYQQTPGQGLQFLFEYFSETQRNKGNFPGRFSGRQFSNSRSEMNVSTLELGDSALYLCASSLKPVVGSSDTQYFGPGTRLTVL.

The rearrangement links TRBV7-2 to TRBJ2-4; possible D gene TRBD2, 6 bases. V was clipped by 0 bases and J by 6 bases, with 12 bases between them. The CDR3 length is 15 residues. Germline V lookup: CDR1 SGHTA, CDR2 FQGNSA. The CDR3 loop is CASSLAYTGANIQYF. The DNA for the CDR3 is TGTGCCAGCAGCTTAGCTTATACGGGAGCAAACATTCAGTACTTC.

This clonotype was picked up a small number of times. The genes are TRBV10-3 and TRBJ2-1, with D possibly being TRBD2 (5 bases). Per germline, CDR1 ENHRY and CDR2 SYGVKD. Trimming cost V 6 bases and J 5 bases, with 14 bases left between them. The CDR3 runs to 14 residues. The CDR3 DNA sequence: TGTGCCATCAGCGGGGAAGAGAACCACAATGAGCAGTTCTTC. Encoded protein: CAISGEENHNEQFF.

The V call is TRBV6-5, the J call TRBJ2-4; 11 bases are a match to TRBD2. J was trimmed by 4 bases and V by 5 bases; bases with no gene match: 7. The CDR3 runs to 16 residues. CDR1 and CDR2 (germline): MNHEY, SVGAGI. This chain's CDR3 is CASSQPGTSGKNIQYF. In DNA, the CDR3 is TGTGCCAGCAGTCAGCCGGGGACTAGCGGAAAAAACATTCAGTACTTC.

Concerning this clonotype: This CDR3 fails to terminate in the conserved phenylalanine or tryptophan, so it likely reflects a read error. This chain uses TRBV7-2 with TRBJ2-7; D might be TRBD1 (5 bases). The end of the DNA fits TRBJ2-5 better, so the J call may be wrong. The CDR3 loop spans 15 amino acids. The germline V gene encodes CDR1 SGHTA and CDR2 FQGNSA. Written as DNA, the CDR3 is TGTGCCAGCAGCTTAGTGTGGGGCCGGGCAGAGACCCAGTACATC. It specifies CASSLVWGRAETQYI.

The V call is TRBV5-1, the J call TRBJ2-3, with D possibly TRBD1 on 5 matching bases. V lost 2 bases to trimming and J lost 6 bases, with 13 bases between them. Per germline, CDR1 SGHRS and CDR2 YFSETQ. The CDR3 sequence is 14 residues long. This chain's CDR3 is CASSLRGPGDTQYF. The CDR3 coding sequence is TGCGCCAGCAGCTTAAGGGGTCCCGGGGATACGCAGTATTTT.

The chain links TRBV3-1 to TRBJ1-5, with a possible D match to TRBD1 (5 bases). Deletions cut 1 base from V and 7 bases from J, with 8 bases between. Germline lookup yields CDR1 LGHDT and CDR2 YNNKEL (reference sequence). This CDR3 is built from 13 residues. The chain's CDR3 is CASSQAQGQPQHF. CDR3 coding DNA: TGTGCCAGCAGCCAAGCCCAGGGACAGCCCCAGCATTTT.

There are a few counts of this clonotype. The chain couples TRBV7-2 to TRBJ1-4, with a tentative D call TRBD1 (6 bases). Deletions cut 4 bases from V and 8 bases from J, with 14 bases between. The CDR3 covers 14 residues. Per the germline V gene, CDR1 is SGHTA and CDR2 is FQGNSA. The CDR3, as DNA: TGTGCCAGCAGCTGGGGGGGGGCGGGAGAAAAACTGTTTTTT. It encodes CASSWGGAGEKLFF.

There are many counts of this clonotype. The chain employs TRBV28 and TRBJ2-7, with 7 positions matching TRBD2. V trimming: 5 bases; J trimming: 7 bases; junction bases outside the gene matches: 20. The CDR3 covers 17 residues. The germline V gene encodes CDR1 MDHEN and CDR2 SYDVKM. The CDR3 is CASSTAQSPRDYNEQYF. The CDR3 DNA follows: TGTGCCAGCAGTACCGCACAGAGCCCTAGGGACTACAATGAGCAGTACTTC.

V gene TRBV5-5 combines with J gene TRBJ2-5; 7 bases line up with TRBD2. This CDR3 has 14 residues. V trimming: 0 bases; J trimming: 7 bases; junction bases outside the gene matches: 6. CDR1 and CDR2 (germline): SGHKS, YYEKEE (reference sequence). Written as DNA, the CDR3 is TGTGCCAGCAGCTTGGAGGCGGGGGTGGGGACCCAGTACTTC. Translating it yields CASSLEAGVGTQYF.